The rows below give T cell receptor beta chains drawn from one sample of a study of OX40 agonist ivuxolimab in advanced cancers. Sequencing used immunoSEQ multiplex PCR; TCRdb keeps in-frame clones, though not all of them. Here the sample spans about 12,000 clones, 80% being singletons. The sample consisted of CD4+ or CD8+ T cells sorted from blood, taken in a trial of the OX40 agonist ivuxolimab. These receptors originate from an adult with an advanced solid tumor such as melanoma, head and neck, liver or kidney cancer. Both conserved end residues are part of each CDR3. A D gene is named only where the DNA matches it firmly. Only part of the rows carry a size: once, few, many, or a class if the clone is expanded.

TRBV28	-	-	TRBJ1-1	TGTGCCAGCAGTTTTCCCCGCAATGAAGCTTTCTTT	CASSFPRNEAFF
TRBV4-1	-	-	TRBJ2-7	TGCGCCAGCAGCCAAGGAACTGGAGAGCCTGGCGAGCAGTACTTC	CASSQGTGEPGEQYF
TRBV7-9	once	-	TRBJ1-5	TGTGCCAGCAGCTTATCATGGGGTGGTGGCAATCAGCCCCAGCATTTT	CASSLSWGGGNQPQHF
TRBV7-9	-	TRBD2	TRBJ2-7	TGTGCCAGCAGCTTAGATGGGACTAGCGCCTACGAGCAGTACTTC	CASSLDGTSAYEQYF
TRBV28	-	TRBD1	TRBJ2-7	TGTGCCAGCAGTCTAAGACAGGGGGCCCCCTACGAGCAGTACTTC	CASSLRQGAPYEQYF
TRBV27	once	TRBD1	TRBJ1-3	TGTGCCAGCAGCCTAACAGGGGTTGGAAACACCATATATTTT	CASSLTGVGNTIYF
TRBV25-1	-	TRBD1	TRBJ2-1	TGTGCCAGCAGTGACCCGACAGGGCGATACAATGAGCAGTTCTTC	CASSDPTGRYNEQFF
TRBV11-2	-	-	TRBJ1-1	TGTGCCAGCAGCTGGGGACGGTTTGAAATGAACACTGAAGCTTTCTTT	CASSWGRFEMNTEAFF
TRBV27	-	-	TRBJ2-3	TGTGCCAGCAGTTTAAATTACCCCCCAGATACGCAGTATTTT	CASSLNYPPDTQYF
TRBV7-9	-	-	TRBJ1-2	TGTGCCAGCAGCTTAGCGACAGGCGAACGGGGCTACACCTTC	CASSLATGERGYTF
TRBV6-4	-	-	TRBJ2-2	TGTGCCAGCAGTGTCGACTCTGCCGGGGAGCTGTTTTTT	CASSVDSAGELFF
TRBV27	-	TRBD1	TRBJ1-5	TGTGCCAGCAGTCAGGGGACAGGGGCCGTTCAGCCCCAGCATTTT	CASSQGTGAVQPQHF
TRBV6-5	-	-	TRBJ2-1	TGTGCCAGCAAATCATGGGGATCGTCCTACAATGAGCAGTTCTTC	CASKSWGSSYNEQFF
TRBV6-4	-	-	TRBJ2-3	TGTGCCAGCAGTAGCGGGAGCACAGATACGCAGTATTTT	CASSSGSTDTQYF
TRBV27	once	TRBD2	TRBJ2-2	TGTGCCAGCAGTTTCCGCGGCGGGGGGGACACCGGGGAGCTGTTTTTT	CASSFRGGGDTGELFF
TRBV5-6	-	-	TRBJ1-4	TGTGCCAGCAGTTTATGGGGCAGATCTAATGAAAAACTGTTTTTT	CASSLWGRSNEKLFF
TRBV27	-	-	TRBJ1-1	TGTGCCAGCAGTTTAAGATCCAGGGGGAACACTGAAGCTTTCTTT	CASSLRSRGNTEAFF
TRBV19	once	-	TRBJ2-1	TGTGCCAGTAGTCCAGGACAGCTTTACAATGAGCAGTTCTTC	CASSPGQLYNEQFF
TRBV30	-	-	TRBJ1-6	TGTGCCTGGAGTGTAAACGGCTCACCCCTCCACTTT	CAWSVNGSPLHF
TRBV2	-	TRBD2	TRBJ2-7	TGTGCCAGCAGCCGAACTAGCGGGGAGAACTCCTACGAGCAGTACTTC	CASSRTSGENSYEQYF
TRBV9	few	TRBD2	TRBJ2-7	TGTGCCAGCAGCGTAGTAGCTAGCGGGAACTACGAGCAGTACTTC	CASSVVASGNYEQYF
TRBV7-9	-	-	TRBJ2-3	TGTGCCAGTACGGGGGAAATCACAGATACGCAGTATTTT	CASTGEITDTQYF
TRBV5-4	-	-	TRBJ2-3	TGTGCCAGCAGCCCCTCTGACAAAGCAACAGATACGCAGTATTTT	CASSPSDKATDTQYF
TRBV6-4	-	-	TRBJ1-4	TGTGCCAGCAGCCCTCCCAGTGAAAAACTGTTTTTT	CASSPPSEKLFF
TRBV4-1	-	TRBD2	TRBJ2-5	TGCGCCAGCAGCCATACCCCTGGGACTAGCGGGAGTGGGTTTCAAGAGACCCAGTACTTC	CASSHTPGTSGSGFQETQYF
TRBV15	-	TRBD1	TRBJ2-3	TGTGCCACCAGCAGAGAACGAGGGGGCCGGGGCACAGATACGCAGTATTTT	CATSRERGGRGTDTQYF
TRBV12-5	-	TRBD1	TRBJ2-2	TGTGCTAGTGGAGGACAGGGCGGGTATAACACCGGGGAGCTGTTTTTT	CASGGQGGYNTGELFF
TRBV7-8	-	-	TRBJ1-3	TGTGCCAGCAGCTTCGGAAACACCATATATTTT	CASSFGNTIYF
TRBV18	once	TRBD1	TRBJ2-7	TGTGCCAGCTCACCGACAGGGTTTGTTTGGGAGCAGTACTTC	CASSPTGFVWEQYF
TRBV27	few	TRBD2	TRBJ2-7	TGTGCCAGCAGTCCAAGCGGGGGAGCCCCCTACGAGCAGTACTTC	CASSPSGGAPYEQYF
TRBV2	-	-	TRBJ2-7	TGTGCCAGCAGTGGACAGCCATTATCCTACGAGCAGTACTTC	CASSGQPLSYEQYF